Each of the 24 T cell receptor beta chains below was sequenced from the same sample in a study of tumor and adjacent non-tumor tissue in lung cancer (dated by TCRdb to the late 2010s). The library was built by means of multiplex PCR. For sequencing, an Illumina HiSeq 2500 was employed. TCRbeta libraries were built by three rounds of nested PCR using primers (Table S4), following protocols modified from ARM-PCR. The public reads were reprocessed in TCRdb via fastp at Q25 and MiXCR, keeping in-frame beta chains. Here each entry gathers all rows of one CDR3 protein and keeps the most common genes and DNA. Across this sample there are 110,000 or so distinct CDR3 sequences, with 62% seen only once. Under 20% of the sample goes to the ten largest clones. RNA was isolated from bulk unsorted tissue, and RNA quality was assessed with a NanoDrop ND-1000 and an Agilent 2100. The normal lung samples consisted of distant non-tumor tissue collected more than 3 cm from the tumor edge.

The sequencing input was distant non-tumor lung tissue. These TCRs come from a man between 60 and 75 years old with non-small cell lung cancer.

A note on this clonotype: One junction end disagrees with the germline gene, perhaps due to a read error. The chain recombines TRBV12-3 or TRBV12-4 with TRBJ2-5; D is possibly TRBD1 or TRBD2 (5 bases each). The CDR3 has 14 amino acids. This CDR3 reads CASSFNGGRETRYF. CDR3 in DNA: TGTGCCAGCAGTTTCAATGGGGGAAGAGAGACCCGGTACTTC.

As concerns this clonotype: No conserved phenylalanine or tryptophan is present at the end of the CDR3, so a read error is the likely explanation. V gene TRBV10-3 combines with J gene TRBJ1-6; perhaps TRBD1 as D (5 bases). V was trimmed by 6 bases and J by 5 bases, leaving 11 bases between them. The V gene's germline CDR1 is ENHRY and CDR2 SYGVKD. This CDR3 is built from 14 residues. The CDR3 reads CAISSTGDNSPLHY. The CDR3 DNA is TGTGCCATCAGCAGTACAGGAGATAATTCACCCCTCCACTAT.

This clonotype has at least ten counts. The CDR3 bases are TGTGCTAGTGGTTTGATACTGACAAGCTCCTACAATGAGCAGTTCTTC. Its protein is CASGLILTSSYNEQFF. The chain employs TRBV12-5 and TRBJ2-1; D is undetermined. This CDR3 contains 16 residues. From germline, CDR1 is LGHNT and CDR2 FRNRAP. V lost 2 bases to trimming and J lost 0 bases, with 11 bases between them. Based on the CDR3 plus reference TRBV12-5 and TRBJ2-1, the full variable domain is DARVTQTPRHKVTEMGQEVTMRCQPILGHNTVFWYRQTMMQGLELLAYFRNRAPLDDSGMPKDRFSAEMPDATLATLKIQPSEPRDSAVYFCASGLILTSSYNEQFFGPGTRLTVL.

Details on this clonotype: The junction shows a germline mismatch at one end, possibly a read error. For the CDR3, the DNA is TGTTCCAGCAGTCACGGGCAGGGTGATCTCGATGGCTACACCTTC. Its translation: CSSSHGQGDLDGYTF. V usage is TRBV4-2 and J usage is TRBJ1-2, with a possible D match to TRBD1 (5 bases). CDR1 and CDR2 (germline): LGHNA, YNFKEQ. The CDR3 runs 15 residues.

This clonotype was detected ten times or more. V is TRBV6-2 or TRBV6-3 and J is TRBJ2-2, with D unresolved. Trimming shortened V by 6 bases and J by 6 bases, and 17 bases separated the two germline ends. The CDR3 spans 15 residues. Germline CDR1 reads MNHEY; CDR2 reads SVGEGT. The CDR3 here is CASRRLSNRPGELFF. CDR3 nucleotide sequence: TGTGCCAGCAGAAGACTGTCAAACCGCCCCGGGGAGCTGTTTTTT.

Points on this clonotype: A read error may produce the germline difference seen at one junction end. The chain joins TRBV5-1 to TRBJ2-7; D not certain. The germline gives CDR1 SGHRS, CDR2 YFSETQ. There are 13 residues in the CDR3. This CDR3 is CASSSTLSYEHYF. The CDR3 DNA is TGCGCCAGCAGCTCGACCCTATCCTACGAGCATTACTTC.

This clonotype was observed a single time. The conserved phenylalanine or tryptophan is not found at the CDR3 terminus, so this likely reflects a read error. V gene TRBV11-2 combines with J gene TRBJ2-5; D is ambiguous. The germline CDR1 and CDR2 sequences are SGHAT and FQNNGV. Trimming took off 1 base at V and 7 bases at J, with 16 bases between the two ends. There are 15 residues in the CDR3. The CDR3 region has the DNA TGTGCCAGCAGCTTAGTCCCCCCAGGAAGAGGGACCCAGTACTCC. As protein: CASSLVPPGRGTQYS.

CDR3 in DNA: TGTGCCAGCAGCTCGGGGGGGGGAGCTTCTGTGTACAATGAGCAGTTCTTC. Protein product: CASSSGGGASVYNEQFF. The J gene is TRBJ2-1, the V gene TRBV7-3; 8 nucleotides match TRBD2. Germline V gene sequence: CDR1 SGHTA, CDR2 FQGTGA. J was trimmed by 4 bases and V by 4 bases; bases with no gene match: 12. The CDR3 length is 17 residues. Complete variable domain (other parts from reference TRBV7-3 and TRBJ2-1): GAGVSQTPSNKVTEKGKYVELRCDPISGHTALYWYRQSLGQGPEFLIYFQGTGAADDSGLPNDRFFAVRPEGSVSTLKIQRTERGDSAVYLCASSSGGGASVYNEQFFGPGTRLTVL.

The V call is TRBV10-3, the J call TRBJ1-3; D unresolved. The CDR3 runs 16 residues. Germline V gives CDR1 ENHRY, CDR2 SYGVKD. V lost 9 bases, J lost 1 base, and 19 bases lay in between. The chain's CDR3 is CAMSPTSEPSGNTIYF. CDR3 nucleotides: TGTGCCATGAGCCCAACATCGGAGCCGTCTGGAAACACCATATATTTT.

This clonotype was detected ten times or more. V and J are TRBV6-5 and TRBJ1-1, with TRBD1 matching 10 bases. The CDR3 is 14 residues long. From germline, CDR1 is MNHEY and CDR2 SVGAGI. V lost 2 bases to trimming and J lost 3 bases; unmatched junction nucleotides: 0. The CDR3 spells CASSYGQGDTEAFF. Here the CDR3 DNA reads TGTGCCAGCAGTTACGGACAGGGGGACACTGAAGCTTTCTTT.

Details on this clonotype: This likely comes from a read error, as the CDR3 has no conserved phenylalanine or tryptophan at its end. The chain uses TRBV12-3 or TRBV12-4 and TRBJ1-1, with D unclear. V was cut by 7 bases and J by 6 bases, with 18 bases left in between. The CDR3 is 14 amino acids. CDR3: CASTFYGSSAEAFS. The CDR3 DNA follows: TGTGCCAGCACTTTTTATGGGTCTAGTGCTGAAGCTTTCTCT.

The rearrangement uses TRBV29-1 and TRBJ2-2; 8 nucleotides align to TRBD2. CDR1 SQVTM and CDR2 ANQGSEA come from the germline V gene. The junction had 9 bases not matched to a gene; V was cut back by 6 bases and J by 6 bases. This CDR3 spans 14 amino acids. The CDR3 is CSVPTSGRPGELFF. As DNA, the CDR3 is TGCAGCGTCCCTACCAGCGGGAGACCCGGGGAGCTGTTTTTT.

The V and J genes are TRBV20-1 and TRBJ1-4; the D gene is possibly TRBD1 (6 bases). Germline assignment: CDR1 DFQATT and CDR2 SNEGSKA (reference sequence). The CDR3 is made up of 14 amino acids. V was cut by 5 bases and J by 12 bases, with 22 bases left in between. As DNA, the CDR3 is TGCAGTGCTGGGAGGGGGGCCGAGGGCGGGGAACTGTTTTTT. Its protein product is CSAGRGAEGGELFF.

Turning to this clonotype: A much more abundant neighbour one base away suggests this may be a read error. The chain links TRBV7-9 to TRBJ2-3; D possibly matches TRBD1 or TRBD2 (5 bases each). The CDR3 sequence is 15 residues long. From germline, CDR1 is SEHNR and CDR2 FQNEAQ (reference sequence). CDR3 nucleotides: TGTACCAGCAGCTTAGCCACCGGGACCCAGATGGCGCAGTATTTT. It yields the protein CTSSLATGTQMAQYF.

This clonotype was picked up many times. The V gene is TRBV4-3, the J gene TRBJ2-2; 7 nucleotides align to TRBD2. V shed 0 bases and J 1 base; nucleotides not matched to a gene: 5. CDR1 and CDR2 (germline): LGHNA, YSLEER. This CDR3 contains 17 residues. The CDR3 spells CASSQEGRGLNTGELFF. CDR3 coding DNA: TGCGCCAGCAGCCAAGAGGGGAGGGGCTTGAACACCGGGGAGCTGTTTTTT.

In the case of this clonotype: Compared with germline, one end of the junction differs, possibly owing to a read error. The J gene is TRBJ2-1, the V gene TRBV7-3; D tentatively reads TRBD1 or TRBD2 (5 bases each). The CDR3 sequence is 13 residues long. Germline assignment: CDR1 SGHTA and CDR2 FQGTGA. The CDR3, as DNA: TGTACCAGCAGCTTTGGGGGTCTGAATGAGCAGTTCTTC. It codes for CTSSFGGLNEQFF.

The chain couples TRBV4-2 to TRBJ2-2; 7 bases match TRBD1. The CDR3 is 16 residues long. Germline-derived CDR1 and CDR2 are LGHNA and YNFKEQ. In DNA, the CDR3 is TGTGCTATGAGCCCGCGAGGGGACAGCAACACCGGGGAGCTGTTTTTT. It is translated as CAMSPRGDSNTGELFF.

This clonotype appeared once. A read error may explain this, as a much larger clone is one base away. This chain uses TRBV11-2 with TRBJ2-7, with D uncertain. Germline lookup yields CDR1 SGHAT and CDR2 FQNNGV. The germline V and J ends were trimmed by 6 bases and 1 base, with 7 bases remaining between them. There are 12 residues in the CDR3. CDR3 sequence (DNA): TGTGCCAGCAGTATCGCTTCCTACGAGCAGTACTTC. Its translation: CASSIASYEQYF.

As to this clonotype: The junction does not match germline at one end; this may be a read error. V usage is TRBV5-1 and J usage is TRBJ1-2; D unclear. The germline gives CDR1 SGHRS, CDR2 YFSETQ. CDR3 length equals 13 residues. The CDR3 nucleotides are TGCGCCAGCAGCTTGGACAGTAACTATGACTACACCTTC. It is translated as CASSLDSNYDYTF.

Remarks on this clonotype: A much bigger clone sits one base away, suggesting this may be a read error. CDR3: CASKRDWRSYNEQFF. The CDR3, as DNA: TGTGCCAGTAAGCGGGACTGGCGGTCCTACAATGAGCAGTTCTTC. The gene calls are TRBV19 and TRBJ2-1; TRBD2 agrees at 7 bases. Losses at the gene ends were 7 bases for V and 1 base for J; bases not matched to a gene: 7. CDR3 length: 15 amino acids. In germline, CDR1 is LNHDA, CDR2 SQIVND (reference sequence).

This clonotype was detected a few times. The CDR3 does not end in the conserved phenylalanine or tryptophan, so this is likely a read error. The CDR3 DNA is TGCAGCGTTGATGGCAGTTTTTCTAACTATGGCTACACCTCC. This sequence encodes CSVDGSFSNYGYTS. The V gene is TRBV29-1, the J gene TRBJ1-2; D unresolved. The CDR3 spans 14 residues. Per the germline V gene, CDR1 is SQVTM and CDR2 is ANQGSEA. Trimming shortened V by 3 bases and J by 0 bases, and 11 bases separated the two germline ends.

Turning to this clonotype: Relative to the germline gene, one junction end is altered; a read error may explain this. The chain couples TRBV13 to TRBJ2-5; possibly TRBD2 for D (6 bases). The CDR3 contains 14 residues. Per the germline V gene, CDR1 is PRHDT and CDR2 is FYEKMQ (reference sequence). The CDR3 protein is CASSRFTTRETQYF. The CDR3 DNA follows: TGTGCCAGTAGCCGCTTTACGACACGGGAGACCCAATACTTC.

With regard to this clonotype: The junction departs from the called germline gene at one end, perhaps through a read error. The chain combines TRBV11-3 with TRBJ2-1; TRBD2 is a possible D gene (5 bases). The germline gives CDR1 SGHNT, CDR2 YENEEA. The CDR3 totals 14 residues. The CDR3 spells CASRLTTTSTEQFF. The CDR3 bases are TGTGCCAGCAGACTGACTACTACGTCTACAGAGCAGTTTTTC. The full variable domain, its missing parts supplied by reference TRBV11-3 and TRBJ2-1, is EAGVVQSPRYKIIEKKQPVAFWCNPISGHNTLYWYLQNLGQGPELLIRYENEEAVDDSQLPKDRFSAERLKGVDSTLKIQPAELGDSAVYLCASRLTTTSTEQFFGPGTRLTVL.

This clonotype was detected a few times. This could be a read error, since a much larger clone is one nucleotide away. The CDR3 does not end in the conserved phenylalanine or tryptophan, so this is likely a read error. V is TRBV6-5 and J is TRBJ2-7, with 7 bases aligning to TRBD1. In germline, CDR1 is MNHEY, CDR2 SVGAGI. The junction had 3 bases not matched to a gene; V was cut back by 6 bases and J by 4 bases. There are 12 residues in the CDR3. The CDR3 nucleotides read TGTGCCAGCAGCCAGACAGGGTACGAGCAGTACCTC. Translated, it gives CASSQTGYEQYL.